This T cell receptor (beta chain) comes out of a study of cytomegalovirus exposure and HLA in healthy donors. General study results and limits: Most of the TCR beta V segments (in an earlier analysis) were productive either about 87% or about 30% of the time. V- and J-gene trimming in TCR beta was tied to a missense DCLRE1C variant by an analysis performed later. TCR association rates varied by HLA locus in a later analysis, with DRB1 highest and HLA-C lowest.

The study ran its PCR with 60 Vbeta and 13 Jbeta primers. The method was immunoSEQ multiplex PCR; TCRdb's version includes in-frame clones alone and lacks a portion of them. Of 90,000 to 130,000 clones listed, roughly 74% are singletons. Concerning this clone itself: Its target is not known.

Germline CDR1 reads LGHNA; CDR2 reads YNFKEQ. V lost 0 bases and J lost 4; bases outside the gene matches: 10. The CDR3 spans 17 residues. The receptor was derived from a woman aged 25 to 39 in good health and CMV-seronegative. V is TRBV4-2 and J is TRBJ2-3; 7 bases agree with TRBD2. Sequencing was performed on PBMCs. CDR3 in amino acids: CASSQEVRGGGADTQYF. CDR3 sequence (DNA): TGTGCCAGCAGCCAAGAAGTCCGCGGCGGGGGAGCAGATACGCAGTATTTT.